This T cell receptor beta chain was recorded in a study of control samples from healthy donors and cancer patients. CDR3 length: 17 residues. CDR1 DFQATT and CDR2 SNEGSKA come from the germline V gene (reference sequence). V dropped 3 bases and J dropped 3; count of bases not matched to a gene: 11. Some clones are missing from TCRdb's copy, which holds only in-frame ones; the method was immunoSEQ multiplex PCR. The sample lists tens of thousands of clones, around 90% occurring once. Sequenced input: PBMCs. The J gene is TRBJ2-2, the V gene TRBV20-1, with TRBD1 matching over 9 bases. The clonotype originates from a woman aged 55-70 years with head and neck cancer. CDR3 in DNA: TGCAGTGCTAGTAGGCCCCGGACAGGGGAGTACACCGGGGAGCTGTTTTTT. Protein product: CSASRPRTGEYTGELFF.